The 30 T cell receptor beta chains reported below all come from one sample, sequenced in a study of T cells in Graves' hyperthyroidism and ophthalmopathy. RNA transcripts provided the source from which TCR beta CDR3 regions were amplified. HTBI primers were used for first-round RT-PCR of the TCR CDR3. In TCRdb, the multiplex PCR reads were re-called with MiXCR into one record per CDR3 protein. The table lists fewer than 250,000 distinct CDR3 sequences, roughly a quarter of them singletons, with approximately 32% in the top ten. Material for sequencing was blood. These receptors were collected from a woman aged 40 to 55 with Graves' ophthalmopathy.

The sample holds many counts of this clonotype. J is TRBJ2-7 and V is TRBV6-2 or TRBV6-3; possible D gene TRBD2, 5 bases. Trimming took 7 bases from V and 4 from J, leaving 20 bases between them. Germline lookup yields CDR1 MNHEY and CDR2 SVGEGT. The CDR3 runs 15 residues. DNA of the CDR3: TGTGCCAGCACGCGTAGCGAGAGGGCTGGGTACGAGCAGTACTTC. Encoded protein: CASTRSERAGYEQYF.

This chain joins TRBV19 and TRBJ1-1, with D perhaps matching TRBD1 (6 bases). Germline CDR1 and CDR2: LNHDA and SQIVND (reference sequence). The CDR3 sequence is 14 residues long. V was trimmed by 3 bases and J by 4 bases, leaving 12 bases between them. The CDR3 nucleotides read TGTGCCAGTAGTATGGCTCGAGGGGGCACTGAAGCTTTCTTT. Translation gives CASSMARGGTEAFF.

There are many counts of this clonotype. This chain joins TRBV28 and TRBJ1-1, with D possibly TRBD1 on 6 matching bases. The V gene's germline CDR1 is MDHEN and CDR2 SYDVKM. Trimming pared 3 bases from V and 1 base from J, leaving 15 bases between. This CDR3 region has 16 residues. Written as DNA, the CDR3 is TGTGCCAGCAGTTTCCGCCTGAGGGGGTCGAACACTGAAGCTTTCTTT. It translates to CASSFRLRGSNTEAFF.

V is TRBV7-8 and J is TRBJ2-7; 7 bases map to TRBD1. There are 15 residues in the CDR3. In germline, CDR1 is SGHVS, CDR2 FQNEAQ. V trimming: 0 bases; J trimming: 2 bases; junction bases outside the gene matches: 4. CDR3 sequence (DNA): TGTGCCAGCAGCTTAGCCTGGACAGGTCCCTACGAGCAGTACTTC. This encodes CASSLAWTGPYEQYF.

This clonotype was seen ten or more times. The V and J genes are TRBV20-1 and TRBJ1-1; no firm D call. Trimming removed 6 bases from V and 1 base from J, with 12 bases in between. This CDR3 comprises 13 residues. Germline-derived CDR1 and CDR2 are DFQATT and SNEGSKA (reference sequence). The CDR3 here is CSATFPGNTEAFF. DNA of the CDR3: TGCAGTGCCACTTTCCCGGGGAACACTGAAGCTTTCTTT.

This clonotype has at least ten counts. The CDR3 sequence is CASSATGGTYGYTF. CDR3 nucleotide sequence: TGTGCCAGCAGCGCGACAGGGGGGACCTATGGCTACACCTTC. The rearrangement links TRBV9 to TRBJ1-2; the match to TRBD1 covers 9 bases. Germline V gene data show CDR1 as SGDLS and CDR2 as YYNGEE. The CDR3 is 14 amino acids. J gave up 4 bases and V 3 bases, and 4 bases lay outside the gene matches.

This clonotype was detected ten times or more. The chain recombines TRBV28 with TRBJ1-5; D is ambiguous. CDR1 is MDHEN, CDR2 SYDVKM, per germline. V lost 1 base to trimming and J lost 5 bases, with 12 bases between them. The length of the CDR3 is 15 residues. CDR3 coding DNA: TGTGCCAGCAGTTTATCCCACATGGGCGATCAGCCCCAGCATTTT. Protein sequence: CASSLSHMGDQPQHF.

This clonotype was recorded at least ten times. V gene TRBV18 combines with J gene TRBJ2-5; the D gene could be TRBD1 or TRBD2 (7 bases each). The V gene lost 3 bases and the J gene lost 2 bases, with 13 bases spanning the gap. This CDR3 region has 15 residues. From germline, CDR1 is KGHSH and CDR2 LQKENI. The DNA for the CDR3 is TGTGCCAGCTCACCGGGGGGGACAGAACAAGAGACCCAGTACTTC. This sequence encodes CASSPGGTEQETQYF.

This clonotype was picked up many times. This rearrangement joins TRBV18 to TRBJ2-7; no clear D. The germline gives CDR1 KGHSH, CDR2 LQKENI. This CDR3 region has 14 residues. V was pared by 0 bases and J by 2 bases, with 8 bases between. In nucleotides, the CDR3 is TGTGCCAGCTCACCACCTTCGGTGACCTACGAGCAGTACTTC. Translation gives CASSPPSVTYEQYF.

This clonotype occurred many times. The genes are TRBV6-5 and TRBJ2-7; TRBD1 aligns across 10 bases. The CDR3 covers 18 residues. Germline loops: CDR1 MNHEY, CDR2 SVGAGI. V trimming: 2 bases; J trimming: 0 bases; junction bases outside the gene matches: 10. CDR3 nucleotides: TGTGCCAGCAGTTACGGGAGACAGGGGGCGAAAAGCTCCTACGAGCAGTACTTC. Encoded protein: CASSYGRQGAKSSYEQYF.

This clonotype has ten or more counts. V usage is TRBV29-1 and J usage is TRBJ2-7; no clear D gene. This CDR3 region has 15 residues. Germline CDR1 SQVTM, CDR2 ANQGSEA. Trimming stripped 0 bases from V and 2 bases from J, with 14 bases between. The CDR3: CSVEDRRQPAYEQYF. In DNA, the CDR3 is TGCAGCGTTGAAGATCGTAGGCAGCCCGCCTACGAGCAGTACTTC.

This clonotype came up many times. V gene TRBV12-5 combines with J gene TRBJ1-1; D not resolved. CDR3 size: 14 residues. CDR1 LGHNT and CDR2 FRNRAP come from the germline V gene. Trimming shortened V by 3 bases and J by 0 bases, and 8 bases separated the two germline ends. CDR3 protein: CASGFSDMNTEAFF. CDR3 DNA: TGTGCTAGTGGTTTCTCAGATATGAACACTGAAGCTTTCTTT.

DNA for the CDR3: TGTGCCAGCAGCCAAAACGGACAGGGTCGGGAGACCCAGTACTTC. Amino acid sequence: CASSQNGQGRETQYF. This chain connects TRBV7-9 to TRBJ2-5; 8 positions match TRBD1. The germline V gene encodes CDR1 SEHNR and CDR2 FQNEAQ (reference sequence). Trimming cost V 5 bases and J 5 bases; bases outside gene matches: 10. The CDR3 has 15 residues.

This clonotype was seen repeatedly, ten times or more. This chain joins TRBV6-5 and TRBJ2-7; D is unclear. Per germline, CDR1 MNHEY and CDR2 SVGAGI. The CDR3 is made up of 16 amino acids. The V and J ends lost 2 bases and 3 bases respectively, with 17 bases between them. CDR3 sequence: CASSYPGQEGNYEQYF. CDR3 DNA sequence: TGTGCCAGCAGTTACCCTGGGCAGGAAGGTAACTACGAGCAGTACTTC.

In its sample, this clonotype was seen many times. The chain combines TRBV7-2 with TRBJ1-5, with TRBD1 as a possible D gene (5 bases). Germline V gene sequence: CDR1 SGHTA, CDR2 FQGNSA. The V gene lost 5 bases and the J gene lost 0 bases, with 14 bases spanning the gap. This CDR3 is 16 amino acids long. The chain's CDR3 is CASSGPGGNSNQPQHF. Here the CDR3 DNA reads TGTGCCAGCAGCGGTCCGGGGGGGAATAGCAATCAGCCCCAGCATTTT.

This clonotype has at least ten counts. This chain links TRBV6-5 with TRBJ2-7, with 8 bases identical to TRBD1. V was pared by 6 bases and J by 0 bases, with 7 bases of the junction left unmatched. This CDR3 is 15 amino acids long. The germline CDR1 and CDR2 sequences are MNHEY and SVGAGI. This CDR3 is CASSYGDRRSYEQYF. For the CDR3, the DNA is TGTGCCAGCAGCTACGGGGACAGGCGCTCCTACGAGCAGTACTTC.

This clonotype was seen many times. The chain has TRBV24-1 and TRBJ1-1, with no clear D. The CDR3 has 15 residues. Trimming pared 9 bases from V and 0 bases from J, leaving 16 bases between. CDR1 and CDR2 (germline): KGHDR, SFDVKD. The CDR3 coding sequence is TGTGCCACCCTGCAGTGTGACCTCATGAACACTGAAGCTTTCTTT. It is translated as CATLQCDLMNTEAFF.

This clonotype was seen ten or more times. This chain uses TRBV3-1 with TRBJ2-7; possibly TRBD2 for D (6 bases). V was cut by 4 bases and J by 0 bases, with 19 bases left in between. Germline loops: CDR1 LGHDT, CDR2 YNNKEL (reference sequence). CDR3 length: 17 amino acids. CDR3 protein: CASSPTRGRINSYEQYF. CDR3 sequence (DNA): TGTGCCAGCAGCCCCACCCGAGGGAGGATAAACTCCTACGAGCAGTACTTC.

In its sample, this clonotype was seen a few times. The rearrangement joins TRBV6-1 to TRBJ2-1; D is uncertain. CDR1 and CDR2 (germline): MNHNS, SASEGT. V was shortened by 2 bases and J by 8 bases, with 16 bases between the two germline ends. The length of the CDR3 is 15 residues. CDR3 coding DNA: TGTGCCAGCAGTGAAATTGGACCCCCGTGGGATGAGCAGTTCTTC. As protein: CASSEIGPPWDEQFF.

Many counts were recorded for this clonotype. V gene TRBV25-1 combines with J gene TRBJ2-6, with D possibly called TRBD1 or TRBD2 (5 bases each). Germline CDR1 MGHDK, CDR2 SYGVNS. V lost 1 base and J 0 bases, leaving 10 bases between the germline ends. This CDR3 is built from 17 residues. CDR3 loop: CASSESGTVSGANVLTF. Written as DNA, the CDR3 is TGTGCCAGCAGTGAATCCGGGACGGTCTCTGGGGCCAACGTCCTGACTTTC.

This clonotype was found a few times. V is TRBV4-1 and J is TRBJ2-2, with 9 bases aligning to TRBD2. Germline values: CDR1 MGHRA, CDR2 YSYEKL. The CDR3 totals 17 residues. V was pared by 4 bases and J by 3 bases, with 9 bases of the junction left unmatched. The CDR3 loop reads CASSRPLAGEYTGELFF. For the CDR3, the DNA is TGCGCCAGCAGCCGACCTTTAGCGGGAGAGTACACCGGGGAGCTGTTTTTT.

This clonotype has at least ten counts. The V gene is TRBV4-1, the J gene TRBJ1-2, with TRBD1 as a possible D gene (6 bases). Germline lookup yields CDR1 MGHRA and CDR2 YSYEKL. V was clipped by 3 bases and J by 4 bases, with 12 bases between them. This CDR3 has 14 amino acids. The CDR3 DNA follows: TGCGCCAGCAGCCAGGAGGGGGAGGGCTATGGCTACACCTTC. It encodes CASSQEGEGYGYTF.

This clonotype occurred many times. The chain employs TRBV14 and TRBJ2-5; 7 bases fit TRBD2. Trimming cost V 4 bases and J 4 bases; bases outside gene matches: 9. Per the germline V gene, CDR1 is SGHDN and CDR2 is FVKESK. This CDR3 is 15 amino acids long. The CDR3 region has the DNA TGTGCCAGCAGCCCGCTGCGGGGGTTCGGAGAGACCCAGTACTTC. It encodes CASSPLRGFGETQYF. Full variable domain (outside the CDR3, taken from reference TRBV14 and TRBJ2-5): EAGVTQFPSHSVIEKGQTVTLRCDPISGHDNLYWYRRVMGKEIKFLLHFVKESKQDESGMPNNRFLAERTGGTYSTLKVQPAELEDSGVYFCASSPLRGFGETQYFGPGTRLLVL.

This clonotype was observed a few times. V and J are TRBV28 and TRBJ2-5; unclear D gene. The V and J ends lost 1 base and 1 base respectively, with 7 bases between them. The CDR3 contains 14 residues. Germline lookup yields CDR1 MDHEN and CDR2 SYDVKM. CDR3 nucleotides: TGTGCCAGCAGTTTATTCCCCAGCCAAGAGACCCAGTACTTC. Its protein product is CASSLFPSQETQYF.

Ten or more counts support this clonotype. The chain uses TRBV28 and TRBJ2-7; 8 nucleotides match TRBD1. Looked up from germline, CDR1 is MDHEN and CDR2 is SYDVKM. V trimming: 3 bases; J trimming: 3 bases; junction bases outside the gene matches: 4. The length of the CDR3 is 14 residues. The CDR3 spells CASSLMDRVYEQYF. The DNA for the CDR3 is TGTGCCAGCAGTTTGATGGACAGGGTCTACGAGCAGTACTTC.

This clonotype has ten or more counts. The chain recombines TRBV28 with TRBJ1-2; 8 bases align to TRBD1. This CDR3 comprises 15 residues. CDR1 MDHEN and CDR2 SYDVKM come from the germline V gene. Trimming took 5 bases from V and 4 from J; bases not matched to a gene: 9. The CDR3 nucleotides are TGTGCCAGCAGTCGACAGGGGACTTCATTCTATGGCTACACCTTC. This codes for CASSRQGTSFYGYTF.

This clonotype was observed many times. The gene calls are TRBV20-1 and TRBJ2-7; TRBD1 matches at 7 bases. The CDR3 totals 14 residues. Germline assignment: CDR1 DFQATT and CDR2 SNEGSKA (reference sequence). With 5 bases clipped from V and 2 bases from J, the junction kept 9 bases outside the gene matches. This CDR3 reads CSAGSNTGAYEQYF. CDR3 nucleotide sequence: TGCAGTGCTGGCTCAAATACAGGGGCCTACGAGCAGTACTTC.

The V call is TRBV28, the J call TRBJ1-2; 7 nucleotides agree with TRBD1. From germline, CDR1 is MDHEN and CDR2 SYDVKM. Trimming took 6 bases from V and 0 from J; bases not matched to a gene: 4. CDR3 length equals 14 residues. CDR3 protein: CASRDRLANYGYTF. DNA for the CDR3: TGTGCCAGCAGGGACAGGCTAGCTAACTATGGCTACACCTTC.

This clonotype was observed at least ten times. V usage is TRBV27 and J usage is TRBJ2-5, with D perhaps TRBD1 (5 bases). Trimming pared 3 bases from V and 5 bases from J, leaving 16 bases between. The germline CDR1 and CDR2 sequences are MNHEY and SMNVEV (reference sequence). The CDR3 loop spans 15 amino acids. The CDR3: CASSLTDSLRETQYF. The CDR3 DNA is TGTGCCAGCAGTTTGACCGACAGCCTCCGGGAGACCCAGTACTTC.

The chain links TRBV12-3 or TRBV12-4 to TRBJ1-1, with 8 positions matching TRBD1. The CDR3 consists of 15 residues. The V gene end was trimmed by 6 bases and the J gene end by 4 bases; junction bases not matched to a gene: 10. CDR3 nucleotide sequence: TGTGCCAGCAGACCTACCGGACAGGGCGGCACTGAAGCTTTCTTT. This translates into CASRPTGQGGTEAFF.